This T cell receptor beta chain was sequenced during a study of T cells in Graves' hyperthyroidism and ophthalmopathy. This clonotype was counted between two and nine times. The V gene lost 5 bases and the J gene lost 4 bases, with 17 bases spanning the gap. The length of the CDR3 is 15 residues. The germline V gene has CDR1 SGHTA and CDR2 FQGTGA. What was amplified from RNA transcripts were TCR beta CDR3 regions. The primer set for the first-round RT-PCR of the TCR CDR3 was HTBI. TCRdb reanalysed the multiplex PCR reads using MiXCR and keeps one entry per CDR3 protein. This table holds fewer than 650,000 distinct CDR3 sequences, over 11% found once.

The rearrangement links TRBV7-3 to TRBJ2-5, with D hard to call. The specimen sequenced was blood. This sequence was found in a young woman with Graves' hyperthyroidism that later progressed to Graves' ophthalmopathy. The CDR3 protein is CASSLVHLAGETQYF. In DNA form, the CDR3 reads TGTGCCAGCAGCCTAGTCCACCTCGCCGGAGAGACCCAGTACTTC.